The 14 T cell receptor beta chains presented below share a single source sample, sequenced in a study of cytomegalovirus exposure and HLA in healthy donors. The PCR contained 60 Vbeta and 13 Jbeta primers. TCRdb's copy holds only in-frame clones and misses some; the assay was immunoSEQ multiplex PCR. The table shows under 200,000 clones, with 77% occurring only once. The source material was PBMCs. These receptors all come from a man aged 30 to 39 in good health and CMV-seropositive.

The rearrangement links TRBV4-1 to TRBJ2-7; D perhaps matches TRBD1 (6 bases). V dropped 0 bases and J dropped 3 bases, with 12 bases sitting between them. The CDR3 consists of 15 residues. Germline assignment: CDR1 MGHRA and CDR2 YSYEKL. This CDR3 is CASSQDPQGSYEQYF. CDR3 in DNA: TGCGCCAGCAGCCAAGATCCCCAGGGGAGCTACGAGCAGTACTTC.

The V and J genes are TRBV18 and TRBJ1-1; D is undetermined. The CDR3 length is 14 residues. Germline V gene sequence: CDR1 KGHSH, CDR2 LQKENI. V lost 1 base and J lost 0, with 6 bases in between. This chain's CDR3 is CASSPLEMNTEAFF. CDR3 coding DNA: TGTGCCAGCTCACCACTAGAGATGAACACTGAAGCTTTCTTT. Full variable domain (remainder filled in from reference TRBV18 and TRBJ1-1): NAGVMQNPRHLVRRRGQEARLRCSPMKGHSHVYWYRQLPEEGLKFMVYLQKENIIDESGMPKERFSAEFPKEGPSILRIQQVVRGDSAAYFCASSPLEMNTEAFFGQGTRLTVV.

V is TRBV2 and J is TRBJ2-5; TRBD1 agrees at 9 bases. The V and J ends lost 6 bases and 5 bases, in that order; junction bases with no gene match: 4. This CDR3 contains 13 residues. Germline assignment: CDR1 SNHLY and CDR2 FYNNEI. CDR3: CASRGQGRETQYF. As DNA, the CDR3 is TGTGCCAGCAGGGGACAGGGCAGGGAGACCCAGTACTTC. The full variable domain, rest sourced from reference TRBV2 and TRBJ2-5, is EPEVTQTPSHQVTQMGQEVILRCVPISNHLYFYWYRQILGQKVEFLVSFYNNEISEKSEIFDDQFSVERPDGSNFTLKIRSTKLEDSAMYFCASRGQGRETQYFGPGTRLLVL.

This clone was picked up one time. The chain is built from TRBV2 and TRBJ2-3; 9 positions agree with TRBD2. Trimming took 5 bases from V and 5 from J; bases not matched to a gene: 2. This CDR3 contains 13 residues. Looked up from germline, CDR1 is SNHLY and CDR2 is FYNNEI. The CDR3 spells CASSTLAGDTQYF. CDR3 nucleotide sequence: TGTGCCAGCAGTACACTAGCGGGAGATACGCAGTATTTT.

The V and J genes are TRBV28 and TRBJ1-5; the D gene is possibly TRBD1 (5 bases). Germline V gene sequence: CDR1 MDHEN, CDR2 SYDVKM. This CDR3 comprises 13 residues. V gave up 8 bases and J gave up 4 bases, with 12 bases separating them. DNA for the CDR3: TGTGCCAGCCTCTGGGGGGAAAATCAGCCCCAGCATTTT. It encodes CASLWGENQPQHF. The variable domain in full, with the rest retrieved from reference TRBV28 and TRBJ1-5, is DVKVTQSSRYLVKRTGEKVFLECVQDMDHENMFWYRQDPGLGLRLIYFSYDVKMKEKGDIPEGYSVSREKKERFSLILESASTNQTSMYLCASLWGENQPQHFGDGTRLSIL.

This chain links TRBV10-3 with TRBJ1-1; 11 bases align to TRBD1. Germline CDR1 is ENHRY and CDR2 is SYGVKD. The ends lost 8 bases at V and 4 bases at J; junction bases unmatched: 6. The CDR3 length is 14 residues. CDR3 sequence reads: CAIGGTGGATEAFF. The CDR3 DNA reads TGTGCCATCGGAGGGACAGGGGGGGCCACTGAAGCTTTCTTT.

The gene calls are TRBV29-1 and TRBJ1-1; 11 bases align to TRBD1. Germline CDR1 is SQVTM and CDR2 is ANQGSEA. There are 14 residues in the CDR3. The V gene end was trimmed by 7 bases and the J gene end by 4 bases; junction bases not matched to a gene: 8. In nucleotides, the CDR3 is TGCAGCGCCCCCGGGACAGGGGGATTCACTGAAGCTTTCTTT. The encoded protein is CSAPGTGGFTEAFF.

V is TRBV5-1 and J is TRBJ2-1; tentatively, D is TRBD1 (5 bases). V was clipped by 4 bases and J by 5 bases, with 13 bases between them. CDR1 and CDR2 (germline): SGHRS, YFSETQ. The CDR3 runs 14 residues. The CDR3 coding sequence is TGCGCCAGCAGCCCGGCCGCGACAGACAATGAGCAGTTCTTC. This encodes CASSPAATDNEQFF.

This sequence joins TRBV21-1 and TRBJ1-4. TRBV21-1 corresponds to a pseudogene. This CDR3 spans 15 amino acids. The CDR3 region has the DNA TGTGCCAGCAGCAAAGATCGGAGAACTAATGAAAAACTGTTTTTT. Protein: CASSKDRRTNEKLFF.

This chain uses TRBV7-9 with TRBJ1-5, with 9 bases lining up with TRBD1. CDR1 SEHNR and CDR2 FQNEAQ come from the germline V gene (reference sequence). The CDR3 sequence is 18 residues long. The J segment lost 6 bases and the V segment lost 5 bases, leaving 17 bases of the junction unmatched. The CDR3: CASSHPRDREGYSQPQHF. The CDR3 nucleotides read TGTGCCAGCAGCCATCCTCGGGACAGGGAAGGGTATAGTCAGCCCCAGCATTTT.

As for this clone: The junction does not match germline at one end; this may be a read error. The chain combines TRBV7-9 with TRBJ1-1, with 8 bases aligning to TRBD1. Germline V gene sequence: CDR1 SEHNR, CDR2 FQNEAQ (reference sequence). The CDR3 consists of 13 residues. The CDR3 DNA reads as TGTGCCAGCAGCCGACAGGGGAACACTGAAGATTTCTTT. Translation gives CASSRQGNTEDFF.

V is TRBV5-4 and J is TRBJ1-2; 8 nucleotides agree with TRBD1. There are 13 residues in the CDR3. The V gene's germline CDR1 is SGHNT and CDR2 YYREEE (reference sequence). Trimming took 4 bases from V and 4 from J; bases not matched to a gene: 3. DNA of the CDR3: TGTGCCAGCAGCACACAGGGGGGCTATGGCTACACCTTC. This encodes CASSTQGGYGYTF.

This clone was detected only once. The rearrangement links TRBV5-1 to TRBJ1-5; the D gene is possibly TRBD1 (6 bases). The CDR3 consists of 13 residues. The V end lost 4 bases, the J end lost 7 bases, and 12 bases lay between the germline ends. The germline gives CDR1 SGHRS, CDR2 YFSETQ. The CDR3 region is CASSGETGQPQHF. The DNA for the CDR3 is TGCGCCAGCAGCGGGGAGACAGGACAGCCCCAGCATTTT.

In DNA, the CDR3 is TGTGCCATCAGTGAAGGCGGGGGGAACACCGGGGAGCTGTTTTTT. Amino acid sequence: CAISEGGGNTGELFF. The chain links TRBV10-3 to TRBJ2-2, with 7 bases identical to TRBD2. Germline loops: CDR1 ENHRY, CDR2 SYGVKD. V was pared by 3 bases and J by 1 base, with 2 bases of the junction left unmatched. This CDR3 contains 15 residues.